This T cell receptor beta chain was found in a study of metastatic and nonmetastatic thyroid tumors. Using MiXCR, TCRdb re-called clones from the PCR reads. The sample holds 40,000 or so clones; less than 15% are singletons and the top ten take 8% to 10%. All patients were treatment-naive before thyroid surgery. This clone has a count of ten or more. Germline loops: CDR1 MNHEY, CDR2 SMNVEV (reference sequence). Trimming cost V 8 bases and J 1 base, with 14 bases left between them. The length of the CDR3 is 14 residues. The chain carries TRBV27 and TRBJ1-1; D may be TRBD1 (5 bases). This clonotype was sampled from a female donor with papillary thyroid cancer or a benign thyroid nodule (not recorded which). Some clones in this sample may be carry-over from other donors' samples. Sequenced: blood. The CDR3 sequence: CASRTLTGNTEAFF. In DNA, the CDR3 is TGTGCCAGCCGTACTCTAACAGGGAACACTGAAGCTTTCTTT.